Shown below are 31 T cell receptor beta chains from a single sample sequenced in a study of T cells in Graves' hyperthyroidism and ophthalmopathy. TCR beta CDR3 region amplification was performed from RNA transcripts. The HTBI primer set drove a first-round RT-PCR of the TCR CDR3. TCRdb redid the calling of the multiplex PCR reads with MiXCR, one entry per CDR3 protein. This sample yields about 290,000 distinct CDR3 sequences, of which 13% are seen a single time; roughly 8% belongs to the top ten. Sequences were obtained from blood. All receptors derive from a woman aged 25 to 39 with Graves' hyperthyroidism that later progressed to Graves' ophthalmopathy.

This clonotype was found many times. V is TRBV12-3 or TRBV12-4 and J is TRBJ1-6; D ambiguous. Trimming shortened V by 6 bases and J by 0 bases, and 9 bases separated the two germline ends. This CDR3 region has 15 residues. CDR3 in amino acids: CASSPQSSYNSPLHF. DNA of the CDR3: TGTGCCAGCAGCCCCCAGAGCTCCTATAATTCACCCCTCCACTTT.

This clonotype was seen repeatedly, ten times or more. This chain joins TRBV5-1 and TRBJ1-2; D is uncertain. CDR3 size: 14 residues. V gave up 2 bases and J gave up 6 bases, with 14 bases separating them. From germline, CDR1 is SGHRS and CDR2 YFSETQ. Written as DNA, the CDR3 is TGCGCCAGCAGCTTCGAATTAACTGGGAATGGCTACACCTTC. As protein: CASSFELTGNGYTF. Supplemented by reference TRBV5-1 and TRBJ1-2, the full variable domain reads KAGVTQTPRYLIKTRGQQVTLSCSPISGHRSVSWYQQTPGQGLQFLFEYFSETQRNKGNFPGRFSGRQFSNSRSEMNVSTLELGDSALYLCASSFELTGNGYTFGSGTRLTVV.

In this sample, this clonotype turned up many times. The chain employs TRBV27 and TRBJ1-1; unclear D gene. The ends were cut back, 5 bases at V and 0 bases at J, with 10 bases in the middle. Per the germline V gene, CDR1 is MNHEY and CDR2 is SMNVEV (reference sequence). This CDR3 region has 14 residues. CDR3 protein: CASSLVAVNTEAFF. Here the CDR3 DNA reads TGTGCCAGCAGTCTTGTGGCGGTGAACACTGAAGCTTTCTTT.

Ten or more counts support this clonotype. The V call is TRBV2, the J call TRBJ2-3; D unresolved. This CDR3 comprises 17 residues. The germline V and J ends were trimmed by 6 bases and 5 bases, with 24 bases remaining between them. Per germline, CDR1 SNHLY and CDR2 FYNNEI. The CDR3 sequence is CASSTRRQQTQGDTQYF. The DNA for the CDR3 is TGTGCCAGCAGCACCCGCCGGCAGCAAACCCAAGGAGATACGCAGTATTTT.

This clonotype appeared many times. V and J are TRBV27 and TRBJ2-7; perhaps TRBD2 as D (5 bases). The CDR3 totals 15 residues. V was trimmed by 3 bases and J by 0 bases, leaving 12 bases between them. Germline V gene sequence: CDR1 MNHEY, CDR2 SMNVEV (reference sequence). CDR3 bases: TGTGCCAGCAGTTTGAAAGCGGAGAGCTCCTACGAGCAGTACTTC. It specifies CASSLKAESSYEQYF.

This clonotype was detected ten times or more. J is TRBJ1-5 and V is TRBV4-3; the D is unclear. The V end lost 0 bases, the J end lost 2 bases, and 14 bases lay between the germline ends. CDR3 length: 17 residues. In germline, CDR1 is LGHNA, CDR2 YSLEER. This CDR3 is CASSQDPPGVGNQPQHF. The CDR3 nucleotides read TGCGCCAGCAGCCAAGATCCGCCCGGGGTTGGCAATCAGCCCCAGCATTTT.

This clonotype was counted between two and nine times. V gene TRBV18 combines with J gene TRBJ1-4; 8 nucleotides align to TRBD1. This CDR3 is built from 15 residues. The junction had 9 bases not matched to a gene; V was cut back by 5 bases and J by 7 bases. Germline CDR1 is KGHSH and CDR2 is LQKENI. The CDR3 nucleotides read TGTGCCAGCTCATTAGCCGGGACAGGTGCTGAAAAACTGTTTTTT. Its translation is CASSLAGTGAEKLFF.

This clonotype showed up many times. This chain uses TRBV28 with TRBJ2-7; TRBD1 aligns across 9 bases. Trimming cost V 2 bases and J 4 bases; bases outside gene matches: 6. The CDR3 covers 15 residues. Germline CDR1 reads MDHEN; CDR2 reads SYDVKM. DNA for the CDR3: TGTGCCAGCAGTTTACAGGGACAGGGCGGGTACGAGCAGTACTTC. This codes for CASSLQGQGGYEQYF. The full variable domain, with the rest looked up from reference TRBV28 and TRBJ2-7, is DVKVTQSSRYLVKRTGEKVFLECVQDMDHENMFWYRQDPGLGLRLIYFSYDVKMKEKGDIPEGYSVSREKKERFSLILESASTNQTSMYLCASSLQGQGGYEQYFGPGTRLTVT.

This chain links TRBV30 with TRBJ2-5, with 8 bases aligning to TRBD2. Germline CDR1 GTSNPN, CDR2 SVGIG (reference sequence). Losses at the gene ends were 4 bases for V and 9 bases for J; bases not matched to a gene: 7. CDR3 length equals 12 residues. The CDR3, as DNA: TGTGCCTGGACCTTCGGGGGGGGGCCCCAGTACTTC. Translating gives CAWTFGGGPQYF.

This clonotype was recorded at least ten times. The CDR3 nucleotides are TGTGCCAGCAGTTTCGATACGACCACTGAAGCTTTCTTT. This encodes CASSFDTTTEAFF. The gene calls are TRBV12-3 or TRBV12-4 and TRBJ1-1; D gene unclear. Trimming pared 3 bases from V and 4 bases from J, leaving 9 bases between. CDR3 size: 13 residues.

This clonotype has a count of ten or more. Here the CDR3 reads CASSPRSKGCYEQYF. CDR3 DNA sequence: TGCGCCAGCAGCCCAAGGTCAAAAGGATGCTACGAGCAGTACTTC. The J gene is TRBJ2-7, the V gene TRBV10-1; D not certain. The length of the CDR3 is 15 residues. The germline V gene encodes CDR1 WNHNN and CDR2 SYGVQD (reference sequence). Deletions cut 6 bases from V and 3 bases from J, with 18 bases between.

The chain recombines TRBV27 with TRBJ2-7; 8 bases match TRBD2. The CDR3 is made up of 14 amino acids. J was trimmed by 7 bases and V by 4 bases; bases with no gene match: 9. CDR1 MNHEY and CDR2 SMNVEV come from the germline V gene (reference sequence). CDR3 in amino acids: CASSSVGGAGEQYF. CDR3 nucleotides: TGTGCCAGCAGTTCCGTCGGGGGGGCGGGAGAGCAGTACTTC.

The chain joins TRBV7-9 to TRBJ2-3; D tentatively reads TRBD1 or TRBD2 (5 bases each). Per the germline V gene, CDR1 is SEHNR and CDR2 is FQNEAQ (reference sequence). The length of the CDR3 is 15 residues. The ends were cut back, 1 base at V and 6 bases at J, with 14 bases in the middle. This CDR3 is CASSLVPRDRDTQYF. CDR3 coding DNA: TGTGCCAGCAGCTTAGTTCCCAGGGACCGGGATACGCAGTATTTT.

This clonotype was detected many times. V gene TRBV9 combines with J gene TRBJ2-7; 10 nucleotides match TRBD1. The CDR3 totals 15 residues. Trimming took 0 bases from V and 3 from J; bases not matched to a gene: 3. The germline V gene has CDR1 SGDLS and CDR2 YYNGEE. Here the CDR3 reads CASSVGQGAGYEQYF. The CDR3 coding sequence is TGTGCCAGCAGCGTAGGACAGGGGGCTGGCTACGAGCAGTACTTC.

Ten or more counts support this clonotype. The rearrangement links TRBV15 to TRBJ2-2; D ambiguous. Germline V gene sequence: CDR1 LNHNV, CDR2 YYDKDF (reference sequence). Trimming shortened V by 0 bases and J by 1 base, and 12 bases separated the two germline ends. The CDR3 loop spans 17 amino acids. The CDR3 nucleotides read TGTGCCACCAGCAGAGATTATGACACGCGGAACACCGGGGAGCTGTTTTTT. Translation gives CATSRDYDTRNTGELFF.

The chain recombines TRBV7-6 with TRBJ2-1; D is perhaps TRBD2 (6 bases). The germline gives CDR1 SGHVS, CDR2 FNYEAQ. Deletions cut 1 base from V and 6 bases from J, with 10 bases between. The CDR3 is made up of 14 amino acids. The CDR3 reads CASSLDMGGNEQFF. The CDR3 nucleotides are TGTGCCAGCAGCTTAGATATGGGAGGCAATGAGCAGTTCTTC.

The CDR3 is CASRSLDLEKPSEQFF. The DNA for the CDR3 is TGTGCCAGCAGGAGCCTAGACCTGGAGAAGCCATCCGAGCAGTTCTTC. The chain links TRBV27 to TRBJ2-1; D remains unclear. The V gene lost 6 bases and the J gene lost 10 bases, with 25 bases spanning the gap. CDR3 length: 16 amino acids. CDR1 and CDR2 from the germline V gene are MNHEY and SMNVEV (reference sequence).

This clonotype was recorded many times. V usage is TRBV5-1 and J usage is TRBJ1-1; no firm D call. The V end was cut by 4 bases, the J end by 1 base, with 11 bases between. Germline-derived CDR1 and CDR2 are SGHRS and YFSETQ. This CDR3 is 14 amino acids long. CDR3 loop: CASSTRTENTEAFF. CDR3 nucleotides: TGCGCCAGCAGCACAAGGACGGAGAACACTGAAGCTTTCTTT. The full variable domain, completed using reference TRBV5-1 and TRBJ1-1, is KAGVTQTPRYLIKTRGQQVTLSCSPISGHRSVSWYQQTPGQGLQFLFEYFSETQRNKGNFPGRFSGRQFSNSRSEMNVSTLELGDSALYLCASSTRTENTEAFFGQGTRLTVV.

This clonotype was found many times. The V and J genes are TRBV28 and TRBJ1-1, with D tentatively TRBD1 (5 bases). The germline V gene has CDR1 MDHEN and CDR2 SYDVKM. The germline V and J ends were trimmed by 2 bases and 0 bases, with 7 bases remaining between them. The length of the CDR3 is 14 residues. The CDR3 DNA sequence: TGTGCCAGCAGTTTAGGGGCAATGAACACTGAAGCTTTCTTT. Translating gives CASSLGAMNTEAFF. Complete variable domain (other parts from reference TRBV28 and TRBJ1-1): DVKVTQSSRYLVKRTGEKVFLECVQDMDHENMFWYRQDPGLGLRLIYFSYDVKMKEKGDIPEGYSVSREKKERFSLILESASTNQTSMYLCASSLGAMNTEAFFGQGTRLTVV.

The chain joins TRBV20-1 to TRBJ2-7, with D uncertain. Trimming shortened V by 3 bases and J by 3 bases, and 9 bases separated the two germline ends. CDR1 is DFQATT and CDR2 is SNEGSKA in the germline V gene (reference sequence). The CDR3 totals 12 residues. CDR3 sequence (DNA): TGCAGTGCTAGTACGGAATTCTACGAGCAGTACTTC. It is translated as CSASTEFYEQYF.

This clonotype was recorded at least ten times. CDR3: CSARHVPYNEQFF. The CDR3 DNA reads TGCAGTGCTAGACACGTCCCCTACAATGAGCAGTTCTTC. The genes are TRBV20-1 and TRBJ2-1; D is uncertain. Trimming left V 2 bases short and J 2 bases short, with 7 bases between. Germline loops: CDR1 DFQATT, CDR2 SNEGSKA (reference sequence). The CDR3 length is 13 residues.

This clonotype has a count of ten or more. The chain is built from TRBV18 and TRBJ2-1, with TRBD2 as a possible D gene (5 bases). Trimming removed 6 bases from V and 5 bases from J, with 11 bases in between. CDR1 and CDR2 (germline): KGHSH, LQKENI. This CDR3 region has 13 residues. The CDR3 spells CASSPPGNNEQFF. The CDR3 nucleotides are TGTGCCAGCTCCCCGCCGGGGAACAATGAGCAGTTCTTC.

This clonotype was counted at least ten times. The gene calls are TRBV7-3 and TRBJ2-2, with 14 bases that match TRBD2. V was pared by 6 bases and J by 6 bases, with 3 bases of the junction left unmatched. Germline loops: CDR1 SGHTA, CDR2 FQGTGA. The CDR3 has 15 amino acids. DNA of the CDR3: TGTGCCAGCAGAGAGACTAGCGGGAGGGCCGGGGAGCTGTTTTTT. Amino acids: CASRETSGRAGELFF.

As for this clonotype: This may stem from a read error, because a much larger clone lies one nucleotide away. The CDR3 sequence: CAIGGEREWDTRYF. For the CDR3, the DNA is TGTGCCATCGGGGGCGAGCGGGAGTGGGATACGCGGTATTTT. The chain joins TRBV10-3 to TRBJ2-3; TRBD2 aligns across 8 bases. The CDR3 totals 14 residues. In germline, CDR1 is ENHRY, CDR2 SYGVKD.

This clonotype has at least ten counts. The chain has TRBV5-1 and TRBJ2-7; 7 bases map to TRBD1. V lost 0 bases and J lost 3; bases outside the gene matches: 6. This CDR3 is 15 amino acids long. Germline-derived CDR1 and CDR2 are SGHRS and YFSETQ. CDR3 nucleotide sequence: TGCGCCAGCAGCTTGGAGGGGGCACCACACTACGAGCAGTACTTC. Translation: CASSLEGAPHYEQYF.

The rearrangement uses TRBV5-4 and TRBJ1-1, with TRBD1 as a possible D gene (6 bases). The CDR3 contains 12 residues. Trimming took 6 bases from V and 8 from J, leaving 14 bases between them. CDR1 is SGHNT and CDR2 is YYREEE in the germline V gene (reference sequence). This chain's CDR3 is CASMEQGTEAFF. CDR3 bases: TGTGCCAGCATGGAGCAGGGGACAGAAGCTTTCTTT.

There are many counts of this clonotype. The chain links TRBV15 to TRBJ2-1, with D possibly being TRBD1 or TRBD2 (5 bases each). Germline CDR1 is LNHNV and CDR2 is YYDKDF (reference sequence). V lost 0 bases to trimming and J lost 8 bases, with 17 bases between them. This CDR3 is 16 amino acids long. The CDR3: CATSREGDPVGHEQFF. The CDR3 DNA is TGTGCCACCAGCAGAGAGGGGGACCCGGTCGGACATGAGCAGTTCTTC.

The V and J genes are TRBV4-1 and TRBJ2-3, with D possibly being TRBD2 (6 bases). This CDR3 is 18 amino acids long. V was trimmed by 1 base and J by 1 base, leaving 18 bases between them. Germline CDR1 reads MGHRA; CDR2 reads YSYEKL. This chain's CDR3 is CASSQVVVWRDRTDTQYF. The CDR3 DNA reads TGCGCCAGCAGCCAAGTGGTGGTTTGGCGGGACCGCACAGATACGCAGTATTTT.

This clonotype was seen at least ten times. CDR3 in amino acids: CSAVVGYQSSYEQYF. CDR3 nucleotides: TGCAGTGCTGTGGTGGGCTACCAGAGCTCCTACGAGCAGTACTTC. The rearrangement links TRBV20-1 to TRBJ2-7; the D is unclear. Trimming pared 5 bases from V and 0 bases from J, leaving 17 bases between. The germline V gene has CDR1 DFQATT and CDR2 SNEGSKA (reference sequence). This CDR3 is 15 amino acids long.

This clonotype appeared many times. This chain connects TRBV27 to TRBJ2-7; D unclear. V was shortened by 5 bases and J by 6 bases, with 20 bases between the two germline ends. Germline V gene lookup returns CDR1 MNHEY and CDR2 SMNVEV (reference sequence). This CDR3 has 15 amino acids. CDR3 coding DNA: TGTGCCAGCAGTCCCTTCCTAGGTCTAGAAGGCGAGCAGTACTTC. This encodes CASSPFLGLEGEQYF.

Ten or more counts support this clonotype. DNA for the CDR3: TGCAGTGCAACCGGAGGCCTAGCGGGAGGACAAAATGAGCAGTTCTTC. This gives the protein CSATGGLAGGQNEQFF. The rearrangement links TRBV20-1 to TRBJ2-1; 11 bases map to TRBD2. The CDR3 loop spans 16 amino acids. The germline CDR1 and CDR2 sequences are DFQATT and SNEGSKA (reference sequence). V lost 6 bases and J lost 7; bases outside the gene matches: 14.